What follows are 18 T cell receptor beta chains derived from one specimen sequenced in a study of cytomegalovirus exposure and HLA in healthy donors. PCR was performed using 60 Vbeta and 13 Jbeta primers. Sequencing used immunoSEQ multiplex PCR; TCRdb keeps in-frame clones, though not all of them. The table includes some 150,000 clones, about 76% detected once. The sample was PBMCs. All receptors derive from a human donor in good health.

The V gene is TRBV11-3, the J gene TRBJ1-2, with a tentative D call TRBD1 (6 bases). CDR1 is SGHNT and CDR2 is YENEEA in the germline V gene. The CDR3 extends over 18 amino acids. The V end was cut by 2 bases, the J end by 7 bases, with 26 bases between. The CDR3 spells CASSLRPGTGRGSRGYTF. The CDR3 region has the DNA TGTGCCAGCAGCTTACGACCGGGCACCGGCAGGGGTAGTCGTGGCTACACCTTC.

V gene TRBV27 combines with J gene TRBJ1-5; TRBD1 might be the D (5 bases). V gave up 6 bases and J gave up 4 bases, with 10 bases separating them. Germline CDR1 is MNHEY and CDR2 is SMNVEV (reference sequence). The CDR3 consists of 13 residues. The CDR3 coding sequence is TGTGCCAGCAGCTCTCACAGGAATCAGCCCCAGCATTTT. Protein: CASSSHRNQPQHF.

V and J are TRBV23-1 and TRBJ1-2; 10 positions match TRBD1. TRBV23-1 is an ORF, and what it does is uncertain. Trimming took 8 bases from V and 8 from J; bases not matched to a gene: 14. This CDR3 is 15 amino acids long. The DNA of the CDR3 is TGCGCCAGCCCCCGGCACCGGGACAGGGGCCCGGGCTACACCTTC. Translated, it gives CASPRHRDRGPGYTF.

The chain links TRBV19 to TRBJ1-1, with 9 nucleotides matching TRBD1. Trimming cost V 4 bases and J 10 bases; bases outside gene matches: 7. From germline, CDR1 is LNHDA and CDR2 SQIVND (reference sequence). The CDR3 is made up of 13 amino acids. The CDR3 DNA reads TGTGCCAGTAGTAAGACAGGGGGTAGACCAGCTTTCTTT. The encoded protein is CASSKTGGRPAFF.

This sequence joins TRBV29-1 and TRBJ2-5, with 7 bases aligning to TRBD1. Germline V gene data show CDR1 as SQVTM and CDR2 as ANQGSEA. The CDR3 spans 13 residues. The V gene end was trimmed by 2 bases and the J gene end by 2 bases; junction bases not matched to a gene: 2. CDR3 in DNA: TGCAGCGTTGAACTGACAGGGCAAGAGACCCAGTACTTC. Translation gives CSVELTGQETQYF.

The V and J genes are TRBV28 and TRBJ2-7, with D possibly matching TRBD2 (6 bases). Germline CDR1 is MDHEN and CDR2 is SYDVKM. With 2 bases removed from V and 7 bases from J, the gap between germline ends came to 18 bases. There are 15 residues in the CDR3. DNA for the CDR3: TGTGCCAGCAGTTTACCAAGAAGGCCTGCGGGAGAGCAGTACTTC. This sequence encodes CASSLPRRPAGEQYF.

The chain couples TRBV10-2 to TRBJ2-7; 10 bases are shared with TRBD2. Germline-derived CDR1 and CDR2 are WSHSY and SAAADI. Unmatched junction bases numbered 5, after V lost 7 bases and J lost 5 bases. The CDR3 has 13 residues. The CDR3 spells CASKASGRHEQYF. Here the CDR3 DNA reads TGCGCCAGCAAGGCTAGCGGGAGACACGAGCAGTACTTC.

The chain has TRBV28 and TRBJ1-5; no definite D call. V gave up 2 bases and J gave up 3 bases, with 8 bases separating them. The CDR3 loop spans 14 amino acids. From germline, CDR1 is MDHEN and CDR2 SYDVKM. DNA for the CDR3: TGTGCCAGCAGTTTAAGGGAGACCAATCAGCCCCAGCATTTT. This sequence encodes CASSLRETNQPQHF. Full variable domain (remainder filled in from reference TRBV28 and TRBJ1-5): DVKVTQSSRYLVKRTGEKVFLECVQDMDHENMFWYRQDPGLGLRLIYFSYDVKMKEKGDIPEGYSVSREKKERFSLILESASTNQTSMYLCASSLRETNQPQHFGDGTRLSIL.

The V and J genes are TRBV9 and TRBJ2-7, with 11 bases aligning to TRBD2. Germline assignment: CDR1 SGDLS and CDR2 YYNGEE. Trimming cost V 0 bases and J 5 bases; bases outside gene matches: 7. CDR3 size: 16 residues. The CDR3 nucleotides are TGTGCCAGCAGCGTAGCCCCTAGCGGGAGGATCCACGAGCAGTACTTC. Its protein is CASSVAPSGRIHEQYF. The entire variable domain, with the rest obtained from reference TRBV9 and TRBJ2-7, is as follows: DSGVTQTPKHLITATGQRVTLRCSPRSGDLSVYWYQQSLDQGLQFLIQYYNGEERAKGNILERFSAQQFPDLHSELNLSSLELGDSALYFCASSVAPSGRIHEQYFGPGTRLTVT.

This clone appeared a single time. The gene calls are TRBV27 and TRBJ1-4; TRBD1 aligns across 8 bases. Trimming took 5 bases from V and 5 from J; bases not matched to a gene: 7. Looked up from germline, CDR1 is MNHEY and CDR2 is SMNVEV (reference sequence). CDR3 length equals 15 residues. CDR3 nucleotides: TGTGCCAGCAGTCCACCGGACAGGGTAAATGAAAAACTGTTTTTT. Its translation is CASSPPDRVNEKLFF.

The V call is TRBV19, the J call TRBJ1-3, with 7 bases that match TRBD1. Germline V gene data show CDR1 as LNHDA and CDR2 as SQIVND (reference sequence). V gave up 7 bases and J gave up 4 bases; unmatched junction bases: 10. This CDR3 spans 15 amino acids. Here the CDR3 reads CASTLDRARGNTIYF. CDR3 bases: TGTGCCAGTACCCTTGACAGGGCCCGGGGAAACACCATATATTTT.

The chain joins TRBV9 to TRBJ1-6; TRBD1 might be the D (6 bases). The CDR3 covers 14 residues. Germline V lookup: CDR1 SGDLS, CDR2 YYNGEE. V was trimmed by 2 bases and J by 7 bases, leaving 10 bases between them. The CDR3 DNA sequence: TGTGCCAGCAGCGTGGACAGTCCGAATTCACCCCTCCACTTT. It specifies CASSVDSPNSPLHF.

The chain carries TRBV6-1 and TRBJ2-7; 8 nucleotides agree with TRBD2. Germline lookup yields CDR1 MNHNS and CDR2 SASEGT. CDR3 length: 13 residues. With 6 bases clipped from V and 4 bases from J, the junction kept 5 bases outside the gene matches. The CDR3 loop is CASRPGGGYEQYF. The CDR3, as DNA: TGTGCCAGCAGACCCGGGGGGGGTTACGAGCAGTACTTC.

The chain carries TRBV30 and TRBJ2-5; 13 bases match TRBD2. Germline values: CDR1 GTSNPN, CDR2 SVGIG (reference sequence). The junction had 9 bases not matched to a gene; V was cut back by 5 bases and J by 0 bases. CDR3 length: 17 amino acids. CDR3 in amino acids: CAWAAKLAGGYQETQYF. As DNA, the CDR3 is TGTGCCTGGGCCGCCAAACTAGCGGGGGGGTACCAAGAGACCCAGTACTTC.

The rearrangement joins TRBV29-1 to TRBJ1-1, with 7 nucleotides matching TRBD1. Germline CDR1 and CDR2: SQVTM and ANQGSEA. The CDR3 contains 14 residues. With 4 bases clipped from V and 1 base from J, the junction kept 6 bases outside the gene matches. CDR3 coding DNA: TGCAGCGTTGTCCCCCAGGGGGAGAACACTGAAGCTTTCTTT. This translates into CSVVPQGENTEAFF.

The V gene is TRBV27, the J gene TRBJ2-7; tentative D call: TRBD2 (5 bases). The germline V gene encodes CDR1 MNHEY and CDR2 SMNVEV (reference sequence). The CDR3 consists of 12 residues. Trimming shortened V by 6 bases and J by 6 bases, and 12 bases separated the two germline ends. For the CDR3, the DNA is TGTGCCAGCAGGCCCCGTGCGGGCGAGCAGTACTTC. Its translation is CASRPRAGEQYF.

The chain joins TRBV28 to TRBJ2-3, with TRBD1 matching 9 bases. The trim removed 6 bases at V and 1 base at J, leaving 2 bases unmatched. Germline-derived CDR1 and CDR2 are MDHEN and SYDVKM. The CDR3 has 14 amino acids. CDR3 in DNA: TGTGCCAGCAGGAGACAGGGGGGCACAGATACGCAGTATTTT. Translation gives CASRRQGGTDTQYF.

This chain uses TRBV28 with TRBJ2-1; possibly TRBD1 for D (5 bases). V was shortened by 2 bases and J by 5 bases, with 10 bases between the two germline ends. Germline V gene lookup returns CDR1 MDHEN and CDR2 SYDVKM. This CDR3 comprises 14 residues. CDR3 sequence reads: CASSLQTADNEQFF. The CDR3 bases are TGTGCCAGCAGTTTACAGACAGCCGACAATGAGCAGTTCTTC.